This T cell receptor beta chain was obtained from a study of cytomegalovirus exposure and HLA in healthy donors. Findings and caveats of the study: 87-base-pair reads could not separate some V segments, including TRBV6-2 and TRBV6-3.

The V and J ends lost 1 base and 7 bases, in that order; junction bases with no gene match: 7. Germline values: CDR1 SGHTA, CDR2 FQGNSA. The CDR3 totals 15 residues. Primers: 60 Vbeta forward and 13 Jbeta reverse. Profiling relied on immunoSEQ multiplex PCR, and the TCRdb table lists in-frame clones only, not all of them. Recorded for this sample: about 200,000 clones. With respect to this clone: Its target is unknown.

This TCR was sampled from a girl aged 2 to 10 in good health and CMV-seropositive. This chain links TRBV7-2 with TRBJ1-5, with 7 bases aligning to TRBD1. The sample consisted of PBMCs. The CDR3 sequence: CASSLEAVGGQPQHF. CDR3 coding DNA: TGTGCCAGCAGCTTAGAAGCCGTAGGGGGCCAGCCCCAGCATTTT.